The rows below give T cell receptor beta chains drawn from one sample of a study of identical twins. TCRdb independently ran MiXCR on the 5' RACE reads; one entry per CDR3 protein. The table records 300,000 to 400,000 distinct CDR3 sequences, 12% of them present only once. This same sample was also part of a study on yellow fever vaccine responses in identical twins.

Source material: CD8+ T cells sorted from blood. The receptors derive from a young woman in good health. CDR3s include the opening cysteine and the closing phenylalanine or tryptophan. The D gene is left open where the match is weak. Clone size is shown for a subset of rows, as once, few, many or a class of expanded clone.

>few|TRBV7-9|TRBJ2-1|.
CASRHEVGGAYNEQFF
TGTGCCAGCAGACATGAGGTGGGGGGCGCCTACAATGAGCAGTTCTTC
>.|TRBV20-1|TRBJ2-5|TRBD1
CSARTGGSQETQYF
TGCAGTGCTAGAACAGGGGGTAGCCAAGAGACCCAGTACTTC
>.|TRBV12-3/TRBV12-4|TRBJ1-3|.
CASSPSWGDPGNTIYF
TGTGCCAGCAGTCCCTCCTGGGGGGACCCGGGAAACACCATATATTTT
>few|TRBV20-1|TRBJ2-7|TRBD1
CSARAGQGFSHEQYF
TGCAGTGCTAGAGCGGGACAGGGGTTTTCCCACGAGCAGTACTTC
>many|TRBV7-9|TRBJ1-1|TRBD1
CASSSQGAEAFF
TGTGCCAGCAGCTCGCAGGGGGCTGAAGCTTTCTTT
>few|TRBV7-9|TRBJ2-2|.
CASSLTPWELFF
TGTGCCAGCAGCTTAACCCCTTGGGAGCTGTTTTTT
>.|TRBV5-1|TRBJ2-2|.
CASSLAMAGTKELFF
TGCGCCAGCAGCTTGGCCATGGCAGGGACGAAGGAGCTGTTTTTT
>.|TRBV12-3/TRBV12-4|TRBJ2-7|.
CASSWATSTNEQYF
TGTGCCAGCAGTTGGGCTACTAGTACTAACGAGCAGTACTTC
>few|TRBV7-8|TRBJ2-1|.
CASSLAGSKGTYNEQFF
TGTGCCAGCAGCTTAGCTGGTAGTAAAGGTACCTACAATGAGCAGTTCTTC
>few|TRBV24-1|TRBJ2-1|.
CATSDGAPYNEQFF
TGTGCCACCAGTGATGGGGCACCCTACAATGAGCAGTTCTTC
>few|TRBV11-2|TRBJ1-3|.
CASSRNTIYF
TGTGCCAGCAGTAGAAACACCATATATTTT
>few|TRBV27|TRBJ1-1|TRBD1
CASILQGGMNTEAFF
TGTGCCAGCATTTTACAGGGGGGTATGAACACTGAAGCTTTCTTT
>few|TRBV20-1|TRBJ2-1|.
CSAIDISYNEQFF
TGCAGTGCCATAGATATCTCCTACAATGAGCAGTTCTTC
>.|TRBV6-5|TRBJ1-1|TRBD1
CASSYGGAGGTEAFF
TGTGCCAGCAGTTACGGGGGGGCAGGGGGCACTGAAGCTTTCTTT
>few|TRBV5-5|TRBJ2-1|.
CASSRGRNNEQFF
TGTGCCAGCAGCCGGGGACGGAACAATGAGCAGTTCTTC
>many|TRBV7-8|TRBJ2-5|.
CASSLVGRVGDRETQYF
TGTGCCAGCAGCTTAGTCGGGCGTGTTGGCGACAGGGAGACCCAGTACTTC
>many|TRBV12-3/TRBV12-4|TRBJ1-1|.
CASSLHRANTEAFF
TGTGCCAGCAGTTTGCACAGGGCGAACACTGAAGCTTTCTTT
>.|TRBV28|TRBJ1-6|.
CASRPQVYSPLHF
TGTGCCAGCCGCCCACAGGTTTACTCACCCCTCCACTTT
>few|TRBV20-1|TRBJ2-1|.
CSAADQARSSYNEQFF
TGCAGTGCCGCAGACCAGGCCCGAAGCTCCTACAATGAGCAGTTCTTC
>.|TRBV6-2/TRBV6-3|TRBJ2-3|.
CASRGLAPSTDTQYF
TGTGCCAGCCGTGGGCTAGCGCCTAGCACAGATACGCAGTATTTT
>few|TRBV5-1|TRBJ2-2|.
CASSLAGATGELFF
TGCGCCAGCAGCTTGGCAGGGGCCACCGGGGAGCTGTTTTTT
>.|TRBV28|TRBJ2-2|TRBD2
CASTSGLAANTGELFF
TGTGCCAGCACCTCTGGACTAGCGGCGAACACCGGGGAGCTGTTTTTT
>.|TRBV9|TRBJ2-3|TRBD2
CASSVGASGDTDTQYF
TGTGCCAGCAGCGTAGGGGCGAGCGGGGACACAGATACGCAGTATTTT
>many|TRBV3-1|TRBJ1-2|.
CASSQERPNYGYTF
TGTGCCAGCAGCCAAGAACGGCCGAACTATGGCTACACCTTC
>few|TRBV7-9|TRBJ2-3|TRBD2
CASSLESGTITDTQYF
TGTGCCAGCAGCTTAGAATCGGGGACTATCACAGATACGCAGTATTTT
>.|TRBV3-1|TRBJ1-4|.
CASSPGTGLEKLFF
TGTGCCAGCAGCCCTGGGACGGGACTTGAAAAACTGTTTTTT
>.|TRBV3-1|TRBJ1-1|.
CASSQEGGSMNTEAFF
TGTGCCAGCAGCCAAGAGGGCGGCTCCATGAACACTGAAGCTTTCTTT
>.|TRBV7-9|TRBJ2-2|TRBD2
CASSFGGVNTGELFF
TGTGCCAGCAGCTTCGGGGGGGTGAACACCGGGGAGCTGTTTTTT
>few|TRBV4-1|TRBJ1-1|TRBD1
CASSQATGVNTEAFF
TGCGCCAGCAGCCAAGCGACAGGGGTAAACACTGAAGCTTTCTTT
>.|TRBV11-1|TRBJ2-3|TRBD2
CASSPRTSGRGRSTDTQYF
TGTGCCAGCAGCCCGCGGACTAGCGGGAGGGGTAGGTCCACAGATACGCAGTATTTT
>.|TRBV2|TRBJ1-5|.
CASSDVFSNQPQHF
TGTGCCAGCAGTGATGTCTTTAGCAATCAGCCCCAGCATTTT
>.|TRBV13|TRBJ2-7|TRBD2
CASSSVAGRPYEQYF
TGTGCCAGCAGCTCCGTAGCGGGCCGACCCTACGAGCAGTACTTC
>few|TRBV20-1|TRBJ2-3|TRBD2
CSARDVERGLTDTQYF
TGCAGTGCTAGAGATGTGGAGCGGGGATTAACGGATACGCAGTATTTT
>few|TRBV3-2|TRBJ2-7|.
CAAGTGMYEQYF
TGTGCCGCCGGGACAGGGATGTACGAGCAGTACTTC
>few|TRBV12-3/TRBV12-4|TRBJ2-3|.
CASSFTVWWGEILGTDTQYF
TGTGCCAGCAGTTTCACCGTCTGGTGGGGGGAGATACTGGGCACAGATACGCAGTATTTT
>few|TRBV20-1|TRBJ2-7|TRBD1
CSARTDRDYEQYF
TGCAGTGCTAGAACGGACAGGGACTACGAGCAGTACTTC
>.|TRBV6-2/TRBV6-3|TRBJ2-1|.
CASRPSPKTLGEQFF
TGTGCCAGCAGACCCAGCCCGAAAACGCTGGGTGAGCAGTTCTTC
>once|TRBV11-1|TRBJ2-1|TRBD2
CASSLVGRSLAGTHEQFF
TGTGCCAGCAGCTTAGTCGGTCGGTCACTAGCGGGCACCCATGAGCAGTTCTTC
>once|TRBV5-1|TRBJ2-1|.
CASSVGAAYNEQFF
TGCGCCAGCAGTGTTGGCGCCGCCTACAATGAGCAGTTCTTC
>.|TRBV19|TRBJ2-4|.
CASSIAEGGIQYF
TGTGCCAGTAGTATAGCAGAAGGGGGCATTCAGTACTTC
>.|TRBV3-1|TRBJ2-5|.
CASSQDPETQYF
TGTGCCAGCAGCCAAGATCCAGAGACCCAGTACTTC
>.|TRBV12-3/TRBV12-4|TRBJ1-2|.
CASSPPGRNYGYTF
TGTGCCAGCAGCCCCCCGGGGCGCAACTATGGCTACACCTTC
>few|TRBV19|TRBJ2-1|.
CASTPPGARNEQFF
TGTGCCAGTACCCCACCAGGGGCGAGAAATGAGCAGTTCTTC